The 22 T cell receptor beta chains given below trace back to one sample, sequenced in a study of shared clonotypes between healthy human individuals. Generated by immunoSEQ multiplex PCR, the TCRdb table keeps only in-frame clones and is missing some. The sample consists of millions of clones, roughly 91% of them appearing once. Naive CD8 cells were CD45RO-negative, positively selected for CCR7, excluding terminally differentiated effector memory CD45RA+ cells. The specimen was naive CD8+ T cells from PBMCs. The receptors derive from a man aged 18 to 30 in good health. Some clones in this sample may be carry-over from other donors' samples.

The chain's CDR3 is CASSYSAGEFDNEQFF. The CDR3 nucleotides are TGTGCCAGCAGTTACTCGGCGGGAGAGTTCGACAATGAGCAGTTCTTC. The chain couples TRBV6-5 to TRBJ2-1; 7 bases line up with TRBD2. V was pared by 0 bases and J by 5 bases, with 7 bases of the junction left unmatched. The CDR3 consists of 16 residues. CDR1 MNHEY and CDR2 SVGAGI come from the germline V gene.

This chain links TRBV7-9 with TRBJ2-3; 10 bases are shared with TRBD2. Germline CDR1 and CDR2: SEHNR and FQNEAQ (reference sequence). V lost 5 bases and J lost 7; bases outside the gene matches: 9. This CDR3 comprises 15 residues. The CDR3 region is CASSEALAGENTQYF. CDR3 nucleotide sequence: TGTGCCAGCAGCGAAGCCCTAGCGGGGGAAAATACGCAGTATTTT. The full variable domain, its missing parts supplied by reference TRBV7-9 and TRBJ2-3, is DTGVSQNPRHKITKRGQNVTFRCDPISEHNRLYWYRQTLGQGPEFLTYFQNEAQLEKSRLLSDRFSAERPKGSFSTLEIQRTEQGDSAMYLCASSEALAGENTQYFGPGTRLTVL.

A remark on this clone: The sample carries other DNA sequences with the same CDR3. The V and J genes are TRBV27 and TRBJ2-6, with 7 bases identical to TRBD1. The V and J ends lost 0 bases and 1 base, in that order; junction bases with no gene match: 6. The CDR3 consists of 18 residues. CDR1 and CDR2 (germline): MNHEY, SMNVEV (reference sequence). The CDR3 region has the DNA TGTGCCAGCAGTTTATCGACAGGGTTAGGGTCTGGGGCCAACGTCCTGACTTTC. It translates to CASSLSTGLGSGANVLTF. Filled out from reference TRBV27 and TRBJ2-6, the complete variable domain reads EAQVTQNPRYLITVTGKKLTVTCSQNMNHEYMSWYRQDPGLGLRQIYYSMNVEVTDKGDVPEGYKVSRKEKRNFPLILESPSPNQTSLYFCASSLSTGLGSGANVLTFGAGSRLTVL.

CDR3 region: CASISKPPDTQYF. The CDR3 bases are TGTGCCAGCATCAGCAAGCCCCCAGATACGCAGTATTTT. The chain links TRBV7-9 to TRBJ2-3; no reliable D call. This CDR3 is built from 13 residues. CDR1 SEHNR and CDR2 FQNEAQ come from the germline V gene (reference sequence). Trimming pared 7 bases from V and 4 bases from J, leaving 12 bases between. The full variable domain, rest sourced from reference TRBV7-9 and TRBJ2-3, is DTGVSQNPRHKITKRGQNVTFRCDPISEHNRLYWYRQTLGQGPEFLTYFQNEAQLEKSRLLSDRFSAERPKGSFSTLEIQRTEQGDSAMYLCASISKPPDTQYFGPGTRLTVL.

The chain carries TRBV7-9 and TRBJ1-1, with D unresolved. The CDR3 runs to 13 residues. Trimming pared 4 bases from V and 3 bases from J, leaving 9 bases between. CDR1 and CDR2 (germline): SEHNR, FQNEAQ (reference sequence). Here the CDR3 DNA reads TGTGCCAGCAGCTCCACAGTGGACACTGAAGCTTTCTTT. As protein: CASSSTVDTEAFF. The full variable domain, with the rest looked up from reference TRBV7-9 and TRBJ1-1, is DTGVSQNPRHKITKRGQNVTFRCDPISEHNRLYWYRQTLGQGPEFLTYFQNEAQLEKSRLLSDRFSAERPKGSFSTLEIQRTEQGDSAMYLCASSSTVDTEAFFGQGTRLTVV.

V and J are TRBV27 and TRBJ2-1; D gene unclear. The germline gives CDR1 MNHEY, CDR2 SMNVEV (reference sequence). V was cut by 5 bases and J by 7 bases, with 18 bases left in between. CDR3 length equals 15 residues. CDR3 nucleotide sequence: TGTGCCAGCAGTCCCCTCGTGGTTCGGGTGAATGAGCAGTTCTTC. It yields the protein CASSPLVVRVNEQFF.

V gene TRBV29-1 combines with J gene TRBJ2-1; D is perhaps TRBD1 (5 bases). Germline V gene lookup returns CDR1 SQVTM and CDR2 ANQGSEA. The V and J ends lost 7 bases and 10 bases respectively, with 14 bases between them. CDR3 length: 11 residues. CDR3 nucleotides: TGCAGCGAGCTGGCAGGGCGGGAGCAGTTCTTC. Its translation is CSELAGREQFF.

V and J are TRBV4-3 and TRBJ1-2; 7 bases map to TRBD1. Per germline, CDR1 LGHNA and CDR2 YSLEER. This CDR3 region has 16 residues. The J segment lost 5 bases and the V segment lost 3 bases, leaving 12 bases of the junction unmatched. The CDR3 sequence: CASSQGRGRGSYGYTF. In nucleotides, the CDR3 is TGCGCCAGCAGCCAGGGGAGGGGGCGGGGGTCTTATGGCTACACCTTC.

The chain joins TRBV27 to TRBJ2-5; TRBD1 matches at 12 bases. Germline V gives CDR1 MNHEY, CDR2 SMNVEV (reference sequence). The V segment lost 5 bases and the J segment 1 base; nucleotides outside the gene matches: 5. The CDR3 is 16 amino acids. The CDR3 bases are TGTGCCAGCAGTCCTGGGACAGGGGGCGTCCAAGAGACCCAGTACTTC. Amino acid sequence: CASSPGTGGVQETQYF.

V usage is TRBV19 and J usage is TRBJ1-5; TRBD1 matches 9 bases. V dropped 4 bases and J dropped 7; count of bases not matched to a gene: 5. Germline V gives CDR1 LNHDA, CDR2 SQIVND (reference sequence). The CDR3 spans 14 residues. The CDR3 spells CASSTTGGGQPQHF. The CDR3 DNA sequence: TGTGCCAGTAGTACCACAGGGGGCGGGCAGCCCCAGCATTTT. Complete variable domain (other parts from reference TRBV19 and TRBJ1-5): DGGITQSPKYLFRKEGQNVTLSCEQNLNHDAMYWYRQDPGQGLRLIYYSQIVNDFQKGDIAEGYSVSREKKESFPLTVTSAQKNPTAFYLCASSTTGGGQPQHFGDGTRLSIL.

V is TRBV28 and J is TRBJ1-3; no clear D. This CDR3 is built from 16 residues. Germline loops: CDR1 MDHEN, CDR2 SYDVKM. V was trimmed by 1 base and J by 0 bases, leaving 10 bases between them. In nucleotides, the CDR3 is TGTGCCAGCAGTTTATCGGCGGACGGCTCTGGAAACACCATATATTTT. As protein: CASSLSADGSGNTIYF.

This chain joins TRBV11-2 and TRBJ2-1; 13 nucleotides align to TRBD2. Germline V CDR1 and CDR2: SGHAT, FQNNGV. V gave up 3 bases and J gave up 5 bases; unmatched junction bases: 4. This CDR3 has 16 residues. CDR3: CASSFVTSGGDNEQFF. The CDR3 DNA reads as TGTGCCAGCAGCTTCGTTACTAGCGGGGGGGACAATGAGCAGTTCTTC.

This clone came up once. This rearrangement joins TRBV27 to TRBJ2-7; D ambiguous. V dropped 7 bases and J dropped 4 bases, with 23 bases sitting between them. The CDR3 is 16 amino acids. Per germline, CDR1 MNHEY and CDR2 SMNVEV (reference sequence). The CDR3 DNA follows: TGTGCCAGCACCCCGTCGGTGGGCGAAGAGCGATACGAGCAGTACTTC. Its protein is CASTPSVGEERYEQYF.

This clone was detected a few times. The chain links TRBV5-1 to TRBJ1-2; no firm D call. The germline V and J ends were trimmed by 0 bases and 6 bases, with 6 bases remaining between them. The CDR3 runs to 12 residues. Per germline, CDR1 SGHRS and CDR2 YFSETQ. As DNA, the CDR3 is TGCGCCAGCAGCTTGGGCCCGAATGGCTACACCTTC. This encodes CASSLGPNGYTF.

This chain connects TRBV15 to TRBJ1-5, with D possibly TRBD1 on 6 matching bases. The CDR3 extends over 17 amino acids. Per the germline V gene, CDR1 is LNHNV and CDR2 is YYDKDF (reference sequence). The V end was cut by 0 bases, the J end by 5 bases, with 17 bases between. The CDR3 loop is CATSRDDRTEDDQPQHF. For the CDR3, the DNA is TGTGCCACCAGCAGAGATGATAGGACAGAGGATGATCAGCCCCAGCATTTT.

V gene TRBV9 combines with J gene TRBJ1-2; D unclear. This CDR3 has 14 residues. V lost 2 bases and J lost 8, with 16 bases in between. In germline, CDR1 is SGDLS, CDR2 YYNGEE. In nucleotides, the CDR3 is TGTGCCAGCAGCGTGGGGAACAGAGGGCGCGGCTACACCTTC. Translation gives CASSVGNRGRGYTF.

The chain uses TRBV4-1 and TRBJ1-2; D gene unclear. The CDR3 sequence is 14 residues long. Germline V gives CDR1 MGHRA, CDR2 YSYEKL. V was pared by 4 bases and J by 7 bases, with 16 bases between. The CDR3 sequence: CASSPMLREGGYTF. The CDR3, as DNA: TGCGCCAGCAGCCCGATGCTGAGAGAAGGTGGCTACACCTTC.

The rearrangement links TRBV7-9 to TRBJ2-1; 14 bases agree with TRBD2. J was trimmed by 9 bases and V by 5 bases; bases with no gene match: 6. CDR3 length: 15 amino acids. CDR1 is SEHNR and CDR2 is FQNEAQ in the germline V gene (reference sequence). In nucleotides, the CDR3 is TGTGCCAGCAGCCCCGGGACTAGCGGGGGTCTTGAGCAGTTCTTC. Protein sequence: CASSPGTSGGLEQFF.

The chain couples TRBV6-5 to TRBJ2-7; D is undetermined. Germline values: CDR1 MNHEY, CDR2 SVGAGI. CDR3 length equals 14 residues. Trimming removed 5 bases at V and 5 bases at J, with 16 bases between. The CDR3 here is CASSPGRGGNEQYF. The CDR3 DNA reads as TGTGCCAGCAGTCCAGGACGAGGTGGGAACGAGCAGTACTTC.

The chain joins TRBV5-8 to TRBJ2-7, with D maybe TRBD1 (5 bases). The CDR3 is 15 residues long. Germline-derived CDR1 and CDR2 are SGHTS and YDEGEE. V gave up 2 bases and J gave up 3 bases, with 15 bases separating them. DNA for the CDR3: TGTGCCAGCAGCTTCCCCGTCGGACAAGACTACGAGCAGTACTTC. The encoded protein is CASSFPVGQDYEQYF.

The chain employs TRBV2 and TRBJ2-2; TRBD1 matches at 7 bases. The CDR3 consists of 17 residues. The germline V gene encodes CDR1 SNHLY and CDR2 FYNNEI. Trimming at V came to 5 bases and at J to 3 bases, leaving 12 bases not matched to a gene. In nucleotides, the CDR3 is TGTGCCAGCAGTCACACCTCGGACAGGAGAGACACCGGGGAGCTGTTTTTT. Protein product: CASSHTSDRRDTGELFF.

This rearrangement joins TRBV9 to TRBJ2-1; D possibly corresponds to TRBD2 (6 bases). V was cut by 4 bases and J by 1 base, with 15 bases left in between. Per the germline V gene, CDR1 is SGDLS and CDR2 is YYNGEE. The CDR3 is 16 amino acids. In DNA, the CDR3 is TGTGCCAGCAGCCCCCCCACGGGGGAATCCTACAATGAGCAGTTCTTC. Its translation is CASSPPTGESYNEQFF.